This TCR beta chain was captured by sequencing in a study of cytomegalovirus exposure and HLA in healthy donors. As to this clone: As yet, its antigen is unknown.

Researchers ran the PCR with 60 Vbeta and 13 Jbeta primers. Sequencing was performed with immunoSEQ multiplex PCR; in TCRdb, only in-frame clones are kept and a portion is missing. This table holds about 120,000 clones, roughly 15% found once. The germline gives CDR1 MGHDK, CDR2 SYGVNS. V dropped 5 bases and J dropped 5 bases, with 7 bases sitting between them. The CDR3 consists of 12 residues. Findings and limits, study-wide: Fewer N-insertions (relative to the roughly 610-donor mean) were reportedly seen in an Asian-associated ancestry cluster in a later analysis. CMV serostatus alone was available as immune exposure information.

This receptor was identified in a woman aged 18-35 years in good health and CMV-seronegative. The chain recombines TRBV25-1 with TRBJ1-5; D unclear. The sequenced sample was PBMCs. In DNA form, the CDR3 reads TGTGCCAGCAGTTCAGGTTATCAGCCCCAGCATTTT. Its translation is CASSSGYQPQHF.